A selection of T cell receptor beta chains follows, all from one sample in a study of graft-versus-host responses after intestinal transplantation. No antigen has been identified for these receptors. TCRdb's copy holds only in-frame clones and misses some; the assay was immunoSEQ multiplex PCR. The repertoire holds 100,000 to 130,000 clones, with roughly 87% as singletons. The source material was unstimulated CD4+ T cells sorted from spleen or lymph node cells, sampled before transplant. The receptors were sampled from a human donor who was the organ donor for an intestinal transplant. Both conserved end residues are part of each CDR3. The order of the fields is D gene, V gene, J gene, clone size, CDR3 protein, CDR3 DNA. The D gene is left open where the match is weak. The size entry is marked missing in some rows and otherwise reads once, few, many or a size class.

D gene: .
V gene: TRBV11-3
J gene: TRBJ2-4
clone size: once
CDR3 protein: CASSPNLLDPLNIQYF
CDR3 DNA: TGTGCCAGCAGCCCAAACCTACTCGATCCTTTAAACATTCAGTACTTC

D gene: .
V gene: TRBV9
J gene: TRBJ1-3
clone size: few
CDR3 protein: CASSVTGRLDTIYF
CDR3 DNA: TGTGCCAGCAGCGTTACAGGTCGGTTGGACACCATATATTTT

D gene: .
V gene: TRBV5-4
J gene: TRBJ1-1
clone size: once
CDR3 protein: CASSLPNTEAFF
CDR3 DNA: TGTGCCAGCAGCTTGCCGAACACTGAAGCTTTCTTT

D gene: .
V gene: TRBV6-6
J gene: TRBJ1-2
clone size: .
CDR3 protein: CASTNRANYGYTF
CDR3 DNA: TGTGCCAGCACTAACAGGGCGAACTATGGCTACACCTTC

D gene: TRBD1
V gene: TRBV19
J gene: TRBJ1-2
clone size: .
CDR3 protein: CASSPQGARNGYTF
CDR3 DNA: TGTGCCAGTAGTCCTCAGGGGGCAAGAAATGGCTACACCTTC

D gene: .
V gene: TRBV5-1
J gene: TRBJ2-7
clone size: .
CDR3 protein: CASSLIGGDSYEQYF
CDR3 DNA: TGCGCCAGCAGCCTAATTGGGGGCGATTCCTACGAGCAGTACTTC

D gene: .
V gene: TRBV9
J gene: TRBJ1-2
clone size: .
CDR3 protein: CASSEEGSNYGYTF
CDR3 DNA: TGTGCCAGCAGCGAAGAGGGTTCTAACTATGGCTACACCTTC

D gene: .
V gene: TRBV2
J gene: TRBJ2-5
clone size: .
CDR3 protein: CASSGNKGQETQYF
CDR3 DNA: TGTGCCAGCAGTGGTAATAAGGGTCAAGAGACCCAGTACTTC

D gene: TRBD2
V gene: TRBV7-3
J gene: TRBJ2-1
clone size: .
CDR3 protein: CASSLRPSGSYNEQFF
CDR3 DNA: TGTGCCAGCAGCTTACGGCCTAGCGGGAGTTACAATGAGCAGTTCTTC

D gene: .
V gene: TRBV18
J gene: TRBJ2-1
clone size: .
CDR3 protein: CASSQEPSYNEQFF
CDR3 DNA: TGTGCCAGCTCACAGGAGCCCTCCTACAATGAGCAGTTCTTC